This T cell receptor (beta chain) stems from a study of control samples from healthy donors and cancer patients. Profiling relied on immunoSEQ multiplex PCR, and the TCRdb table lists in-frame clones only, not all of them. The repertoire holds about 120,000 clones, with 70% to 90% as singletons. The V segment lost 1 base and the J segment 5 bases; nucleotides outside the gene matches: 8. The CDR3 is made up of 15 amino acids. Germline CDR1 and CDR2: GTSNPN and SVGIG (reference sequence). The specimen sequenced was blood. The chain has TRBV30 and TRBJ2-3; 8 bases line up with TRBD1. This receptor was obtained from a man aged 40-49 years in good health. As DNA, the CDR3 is TGTGCCTGGAGTGGGACAGGGTATATTGTAGATACGCAGTATTTT. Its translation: CAWSGTGYIVDTQYF.